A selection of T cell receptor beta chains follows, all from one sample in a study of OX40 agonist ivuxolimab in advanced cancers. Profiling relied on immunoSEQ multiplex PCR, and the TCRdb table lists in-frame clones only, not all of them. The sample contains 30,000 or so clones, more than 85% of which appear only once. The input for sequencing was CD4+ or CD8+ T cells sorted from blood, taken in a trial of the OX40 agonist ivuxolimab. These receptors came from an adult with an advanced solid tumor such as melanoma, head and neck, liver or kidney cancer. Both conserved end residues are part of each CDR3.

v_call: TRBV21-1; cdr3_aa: CASSKGAGVGYEQYF
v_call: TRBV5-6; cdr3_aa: CASSLGLAGNTGELFF
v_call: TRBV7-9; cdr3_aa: CALWEGKTSTDTQYF
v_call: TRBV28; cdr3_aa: CASSRMGQVSFTTYEQYF
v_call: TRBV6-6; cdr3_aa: CASTAGLSYEQYF
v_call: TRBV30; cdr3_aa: CAWSVPLDRVQETQYF
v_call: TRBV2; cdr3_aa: CASSYGLNTGELFF
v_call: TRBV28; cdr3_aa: CASSFGTGTYEQYF
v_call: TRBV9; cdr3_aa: CASSGGDGNSPLHF
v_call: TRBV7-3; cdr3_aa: CASSPSRHEQFF
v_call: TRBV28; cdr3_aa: CASSLTGAEAFF
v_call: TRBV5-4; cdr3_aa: CASSFWPVPGTLYEQYF
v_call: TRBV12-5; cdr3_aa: CASGPTGAWTEKLFF
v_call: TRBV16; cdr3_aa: CASSPGTAANYGYTF
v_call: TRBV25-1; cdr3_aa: CASTDTYSYEQYF
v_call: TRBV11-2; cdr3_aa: CASSLLWGSEKLFF
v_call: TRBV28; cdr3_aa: CASSLGGGKREQFF
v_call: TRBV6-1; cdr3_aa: CASSSGPSYEQYF
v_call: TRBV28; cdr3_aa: CASYFQGGTEAFF
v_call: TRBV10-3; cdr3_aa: CAIRLERDQKAFF
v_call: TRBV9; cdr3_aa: CASSPGGGQNQPQHF
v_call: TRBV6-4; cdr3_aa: CASSEGVGGTGELFF
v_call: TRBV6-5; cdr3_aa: CASSLDSTLNQPQHF
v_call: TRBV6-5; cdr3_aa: CASSPLGGNTEAFF
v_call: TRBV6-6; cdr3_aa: CASSYSTSGGYEQYF
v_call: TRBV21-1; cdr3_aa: CASSKVKHKIPGGEGAKYGYTF
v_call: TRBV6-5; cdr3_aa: CASSYSQEGGTDTQYF